The present T cell receptor beta chain was sequenced within a study of T cells in Graves' hyperthyroidism and ophthalmopathy. Study overall: Staff took peripheral blood when the initial diagnosis was made, before any treatment began.

Many counts were recorded for this clonotype. The antigen remains unidentified. The V gene's germline CDR1 is KGHSH and CDR2 LQKENI. The CDR3 is made up of 14 amino acids. V gave up 6 bases and J gave up 3 bases, with 15 bases separating them. From RNA transcripts, TCR beta CDR3 regions were amplified. TCR CDR3 underwent first-round RT-PCR with the HTBI primer set. TCRdb used MiXCR to reprocess the multiplex PCR reads, holding one entry per CDR3 protein. This table holds some 570,000 distinct CDR3 sequences, over 12% found once. With duration under 3 months, ophthalmopathy was active: Clinical Activity Score at least 3, NOSPECS at least 4. Diagnosis relied on clinical symptoms, serum thyroxine and TRAb, thyroid ultrasound and orbital computed tomography. General study findings and limits: Appearing also in blood were most of the thyroid clonotypes expanded above 0.001.

The chain employs TRBV18 and TRBJ2-7, with D possibly matching TRBD2 (6 bases). Sequencing used blood. The sequence was collected from a woman aged 18-29 years with Graves' ophthalmopathy. The CDR3 here is CASSSLPGVYEQYF. The CDR3 nucleotides read TGTGCCAGCTCTTCTCTGCCGGGAGTCTACGAGCAGTACTTC.